Listed below are T cell receptor beta chains from one sample, sequenced in a study of a mutant IDH1 vaccine in newly diagnosed glioma. Their target antigens are unknown. Only in-frame clones appear in the TCRdb table, and some are missing; sequencing was by immunoSEQ multiplex PCR. Among about 30,000 clones, approximately 77% were seen once, and the ten largest hold 15%. The sequences come from PBMCs, collected from a glioma patient whose treatment included an IDH1 peptide vaccine. The receptors originated from a man aged 25-40 years with glioma. Both conserved end residues are part of each CDR3. Fields, in order: V gene, J gene, D gene, clone size, CDR3 DNA, CDR3 protein. A D gene is named only where the DNA matches it firmly. Some rows mark clone size as missing; the rest say once, few, many or name a class of expanded clone.

v_gene: TRBV7-6
j_gene: TRBJ2-2
d_gene: .
abundance: .
CDR3nt: TGTGCCAGCAGCTTAGTCCTCTCGGGAGCGGCAGGGGAGCTGTTTTTT
CDR3aa: CASSLVLSGAAGELFF

v_gene: TRBV19
j_gene: TRBJ1-2
d_gene: .
abundance: .
CDR3nt: TGTGCCAGTAGTTCCGGACTGATACTCACCTATGGCTACACCTTC
CDR3aa: CASSSGLILTYGYTF

v_gene: TRBV11-2
j_gene: TRBJ2-1
d_gene: TRBD1
abundance: .
CDR3nt: TGTGCCAGCAGCCGGACAGGTTTCTCCTACAATGAGCAGTTCTTC
CDR3aa: CASSRTGFSYNEQFF

v_gene: TRBV18
j_gene: TRBJ1-2
d_gene: .
abundance: .
CDR3nt: TGTGCCAGCTCACCACCGGCAGGCGTCTATGGCTACACCTTC
CDR3aa: CASSPPAGVYGYTF

v_gene: TRBV30
j_gene: TRBJ2-3
d_gene: TRBD2
abundance: .
CDR3nt: TGTGCCTGGAGAGCCCTAGCGGGAGGACCGACCTTCACAGATACGCAGTATTTT
CDR3aa: CAWRALAGGPTFTDTQYF

v_gene: TRBV5-5
j_gene: TRBJ1-1
d_gene: TRBD1
abundance: few
CDR3nt: TGTGCCAGCAGCTACACAGGGGATACTGAAGCTTTCTTT
CDR3aa: CASSYTGDTEAFF

v_gene: TRBV5-6
j_gene: TRBJ1-2
d_gene: TRBD1
abundance: .
CDR3nt: TGTGCCAGCAGCTTACAGGGGAGTGTTGGCTACACCTTC
CDR3aa: CASSLQGSVGYTF

v_gene: TRBV2
j_gene: TRBJ1-1
d_gene: .
abundance: .
CDR3nt: TGTGCCAGCAGTCCGGGACGGATGAACACTGAAGCTTTCTTT
CDR3aa: CASSPGRMNTEAFF

v_gene: TRBV18
j_gene: TRBJ2-5
d_gene: .
abundance: .
CDR3nt: TGTGCCAGCTCACCAATGGGGGGCTGGGAGACCCAGTACTTC
CDR3aa: CASSPMGGWETQYF

v_gene: TRBV4-1
j_gene: TRBJ2-7
d_gene: .
abundance: .
CDR3nt: TGCGCCAGCAGCCAAGAGGGGGCCGGGACCTACGAGCAGTACTTC
CDR3aa: CASSQEGAGTYEQYF

v_gene: TRBV10-3
j_gene: TRBJ2-5
d_gene: TRBD2
abundance: .
CDR3nt: TGTGCCATCGGCCAGCGGGAGGACCAAGAGACCCAGTACTTC
CDR3aa: CAIGQREDQETQYF

v_gene: TRBV14
j_gene: TRBJ1-2
d_gene: .
abundance: .
CDR3nt: TGTGCCAGCACCGGGGTGGGGGGGGAAAACTATGGCTACACCTTC
CDR3aa: CASTGVGGENYGYTF

v_gene: TRBV10-2
j_gene: TRBJ1-2
d_gene: .
abundance: .
CDR3nt: TGCGCCAGCAGTGGACAGTCAACTGAGGGGTATGGCTACACCTTC
CDR3aa: CASSGQSTEGYGYTF

v_gene: TRBV7-6
j_gene: TRBJ1-2
d_gene: .
abundance: few
CDR3nt: TGTGCCAGCAGCTTAGTGGCACCGAAACCTACTAACTATGGCTACACCTTC
CDR3aa: CASSLVAPKPTNYGYTF

v_gene: TRBV7-2
j_gene: TRBJ2-7
d_gene: .
abundance: .
CDR3nt: TGTGCCAGCAGCGTTCAACAGGGTAGCGAGCAGTACTTC
CDR3aa: CASSVQQGSEQYF

v_gene: TRBV5-1
j_gene: TRBJ2-5
d_gene: TRBD1
abundance: .
CDR3nt: TGCGCCAGCAGCTCCTCCGGGACAGGGAGGCAAGAGACCCAGTACTTC
CDR3aa: CASSSSGTGRQETQYF

v_gene: TRBV7-8
j_gene: TRBJ1-1
d_gene: .
abundance: few
CDR3nt: TGTGCCAGCAGCGTCGTGTGGGAGCTGAACACTGAAGCTTTCTTT
CDR3aa: CASSVVWELNTEAFF

v_gene: TRBV29-1
j_gene: TRBJ2-7
d_gene: .
abundance: .
CDR3nt: TGCAGCGTTGAAGTCCAGGGGGGGACCTACGAGCAGTACTTC
CDR3aa: CSVEVQGGTYEQYF

v_gene: TRBV19
j_gene: TRBJ2-7
d_gene: TRBD1
abundance: .
CDR3nt: TGTGCCAGTAGTATACATAGAGACAGGGTCTACGAGCAGTACTTC
CDR3aa: CASSIHRDRVYEQYF

v_gene: TRBV5-1
j_gene: TRBJ2-3
d_gene: .
abundance: .
CDR3nt: TGCGCCAGCAGCACCGAGGGGGGCGGAGGCACAGATACGCAGTATTTT
CDR3aa: CASSTEGGGGTDTQYF

v_gene: TRBV6-5
j_gene: TRBJ2-1
d_gene: TRBD2
abundance: .
CDR3nt: TGTGCCAGCAGTTTCTTTGCTAGCGGGAGCTACAATGAGCAGTTCTTC
CDR3aa: CASSFFASGSYNEQFF

v_gene: TRBV27
j_gene: TRBJ2-1
d_gene: .
abundance: .
CDR3nt: TGTGCCAGCAGTTCATTAGGAGGAAGCTCCTACAATGAGCAGTTCTTC
CDR3aa: CASSSLGGSSYNEQFF